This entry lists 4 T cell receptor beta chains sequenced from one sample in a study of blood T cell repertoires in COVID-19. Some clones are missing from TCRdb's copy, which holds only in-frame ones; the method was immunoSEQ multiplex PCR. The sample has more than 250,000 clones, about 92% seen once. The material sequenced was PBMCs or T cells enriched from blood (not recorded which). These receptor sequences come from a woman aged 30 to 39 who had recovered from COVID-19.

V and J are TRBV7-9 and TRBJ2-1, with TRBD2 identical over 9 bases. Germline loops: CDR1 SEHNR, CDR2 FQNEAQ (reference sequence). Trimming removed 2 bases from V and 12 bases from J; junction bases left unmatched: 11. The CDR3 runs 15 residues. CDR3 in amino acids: CASSLLAGSRVGQFF. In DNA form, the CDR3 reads TGTGCCAGCAGCTTACTAGCGGGAAGCCGAGTTGGGCAGTTCTTC.

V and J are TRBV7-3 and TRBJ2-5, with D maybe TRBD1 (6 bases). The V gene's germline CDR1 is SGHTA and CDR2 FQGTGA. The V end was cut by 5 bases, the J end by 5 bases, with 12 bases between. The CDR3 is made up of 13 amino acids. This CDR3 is CASSPGVRETQYF. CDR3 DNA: TGTGCCAGCAGCCCAGGGGTCCGGGAGACCCAGTACTTC. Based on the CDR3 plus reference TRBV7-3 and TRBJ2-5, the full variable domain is GAGVSQTPSNKVTEKGKYVELRCDPISGHTALYWYRQSLGQGPEFLIYFQGTGAADDSGLPNDRFFAVRPEGSVSTLKIQRTERGDSAVYLCASSPGVRETQYFGPGTRLLVL.

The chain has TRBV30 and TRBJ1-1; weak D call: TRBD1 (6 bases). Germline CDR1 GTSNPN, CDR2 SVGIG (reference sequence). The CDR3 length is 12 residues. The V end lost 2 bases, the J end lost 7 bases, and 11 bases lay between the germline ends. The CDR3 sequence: CAWSWGHDEAFF. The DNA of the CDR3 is TGTGCCTGGAGTTGGGGGCATGATGAAGCTTTCTTT.

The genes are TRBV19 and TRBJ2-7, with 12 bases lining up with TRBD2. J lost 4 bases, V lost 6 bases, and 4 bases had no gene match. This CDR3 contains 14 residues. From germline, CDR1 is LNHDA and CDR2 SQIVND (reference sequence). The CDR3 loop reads CASSTGLAGYEQYF. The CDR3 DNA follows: TGTGCCAGTAGCACCGGACTAGCGGGGTACGAGCAGTACTTC.